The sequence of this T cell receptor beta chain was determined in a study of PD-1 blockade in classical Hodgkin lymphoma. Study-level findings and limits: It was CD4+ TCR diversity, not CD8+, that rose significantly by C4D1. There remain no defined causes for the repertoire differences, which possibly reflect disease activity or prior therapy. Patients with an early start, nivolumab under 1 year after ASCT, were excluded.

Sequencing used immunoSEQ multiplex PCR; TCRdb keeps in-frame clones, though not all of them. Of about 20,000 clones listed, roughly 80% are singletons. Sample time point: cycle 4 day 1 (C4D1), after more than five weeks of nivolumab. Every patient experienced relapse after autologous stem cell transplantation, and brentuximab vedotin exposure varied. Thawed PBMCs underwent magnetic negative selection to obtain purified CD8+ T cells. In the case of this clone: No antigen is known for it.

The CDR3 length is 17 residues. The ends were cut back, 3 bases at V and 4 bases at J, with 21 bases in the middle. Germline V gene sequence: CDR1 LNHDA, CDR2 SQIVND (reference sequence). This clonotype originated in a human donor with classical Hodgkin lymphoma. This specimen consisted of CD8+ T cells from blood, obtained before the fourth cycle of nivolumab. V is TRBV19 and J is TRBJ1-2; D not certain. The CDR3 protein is CASSMSAARISFYGYTF. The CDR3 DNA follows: TGTGCCAGTAGTATGTCTGCTGCCCGTATCTCATTCTATGGCTACACCTTC.